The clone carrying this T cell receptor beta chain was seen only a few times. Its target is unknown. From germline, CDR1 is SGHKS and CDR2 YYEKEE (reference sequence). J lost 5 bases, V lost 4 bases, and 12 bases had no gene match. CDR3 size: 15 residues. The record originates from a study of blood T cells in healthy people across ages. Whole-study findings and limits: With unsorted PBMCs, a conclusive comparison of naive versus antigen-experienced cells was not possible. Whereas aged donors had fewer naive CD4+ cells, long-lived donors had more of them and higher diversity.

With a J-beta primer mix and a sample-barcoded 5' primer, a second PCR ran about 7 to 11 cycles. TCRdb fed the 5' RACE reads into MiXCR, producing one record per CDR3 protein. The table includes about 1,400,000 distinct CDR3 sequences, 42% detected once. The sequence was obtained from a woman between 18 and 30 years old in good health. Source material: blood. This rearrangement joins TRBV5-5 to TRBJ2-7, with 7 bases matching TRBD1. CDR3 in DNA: TGTGCCAGCAGCGGCCCAGGGGGAAGTGGAGACGAGCAGTACTTC. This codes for CASSGPGGSGDEQYF.